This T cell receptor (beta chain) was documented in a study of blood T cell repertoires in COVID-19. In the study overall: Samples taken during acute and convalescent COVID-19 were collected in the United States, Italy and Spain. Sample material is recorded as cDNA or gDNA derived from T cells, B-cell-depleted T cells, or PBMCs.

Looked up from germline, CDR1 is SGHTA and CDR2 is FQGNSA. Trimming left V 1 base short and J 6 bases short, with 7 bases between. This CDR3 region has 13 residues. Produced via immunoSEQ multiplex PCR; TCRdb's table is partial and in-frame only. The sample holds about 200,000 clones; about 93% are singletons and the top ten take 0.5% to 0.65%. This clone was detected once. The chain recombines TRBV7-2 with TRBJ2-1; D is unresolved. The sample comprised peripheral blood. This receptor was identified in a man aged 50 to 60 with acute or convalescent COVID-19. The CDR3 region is CASSLVFSNEQFF. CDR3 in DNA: TGTGCCAGCAGCTTAGTGTTCAGCAATGAGCAGTTCTTC.